One T cell receptor beta chain is described in this entry. Its antigen is as yet unknown. This record comes from a study of T cell responses to AZD1222 COVID-19 vaccine. Clones were read by immunoSEQ multiplex PCR, and TCRdb kept only the in-frame ones, dropping some. The sample records 150,000 to 180,000 clones, 80% to 90% being singletons. The study's findings and limits: Among vaccine-associated CD4 TCRs, coverage spanned spike, with dominance at 160-218 and 743-854. Females outnumbered males among donors, who were mostly white British; clonal diversity was possibly underestimated.

This CDR3 is built from 20 residues. V gave up 3 bases and J gave up 0 bases; unmatched junction bases: 14. Germline-derived CDR1 and CDR2 are MNHEY and SVGEGT. This sequence originates from an adult in good health. The rearrangement joins TRBV6-2 or TRBV6-3 to TRBJ1-5, with 10 bases that match TRBD1. The sequencing here drew on peripheral blood, taken on day 0 of MenACWY control vaccination. The CDR3 reads CASSYSSGTGAGHSNQPQHF. DNA for the CDR3: TGTGCCAGCAGTTATTCCTCCGGGACAGGGGCTGGTCATAGCAATCAGCCCCAGCATTTT.